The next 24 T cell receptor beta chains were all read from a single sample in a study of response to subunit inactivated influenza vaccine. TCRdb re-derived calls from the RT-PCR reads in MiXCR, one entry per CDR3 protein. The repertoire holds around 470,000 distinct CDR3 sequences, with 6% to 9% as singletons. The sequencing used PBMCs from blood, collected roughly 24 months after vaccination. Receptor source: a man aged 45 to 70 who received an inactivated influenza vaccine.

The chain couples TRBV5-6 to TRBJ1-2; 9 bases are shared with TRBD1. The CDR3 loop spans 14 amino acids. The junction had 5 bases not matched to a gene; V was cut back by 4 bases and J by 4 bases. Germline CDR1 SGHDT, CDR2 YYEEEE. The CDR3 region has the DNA TGTGCCAGCAGCGGACAGGGGCGCACCTATGGCTACACCTTC. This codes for CASSGQGRTYGYTF.

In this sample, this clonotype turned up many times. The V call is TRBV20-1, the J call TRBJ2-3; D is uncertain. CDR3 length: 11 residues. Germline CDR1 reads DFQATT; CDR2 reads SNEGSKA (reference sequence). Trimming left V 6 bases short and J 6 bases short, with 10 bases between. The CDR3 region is CSARLGDTQYF. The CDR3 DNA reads TGCAGTGCAAGACTTGGGGATACGCAGTATTTT.

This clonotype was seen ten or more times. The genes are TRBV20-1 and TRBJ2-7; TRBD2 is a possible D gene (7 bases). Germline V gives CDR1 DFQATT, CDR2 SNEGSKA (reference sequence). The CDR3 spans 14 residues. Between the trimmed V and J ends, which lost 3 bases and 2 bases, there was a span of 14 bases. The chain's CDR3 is CSARSGGPPYEQYF. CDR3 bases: TGCAGTGCTAGGTCGGGGGGCCCACCCTACGAGCAGTACTTC.

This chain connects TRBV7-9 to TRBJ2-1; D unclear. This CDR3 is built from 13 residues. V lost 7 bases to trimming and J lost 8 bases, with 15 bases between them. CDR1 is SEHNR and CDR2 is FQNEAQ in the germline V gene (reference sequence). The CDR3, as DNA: TGTGCCAGCACGTTAGTAGTCACCGATGAGCAGTTCTTC. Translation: CASTLVVTDEQFF.

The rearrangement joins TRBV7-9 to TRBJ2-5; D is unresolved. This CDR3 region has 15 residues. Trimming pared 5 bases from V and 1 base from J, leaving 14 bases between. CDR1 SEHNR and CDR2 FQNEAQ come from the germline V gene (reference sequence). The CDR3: CASSRLSKSQETQYF. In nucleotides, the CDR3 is TGTGCCAGCAGCCGACTCTCGAAGAGCCAAGAGACCCAGTACTTC.

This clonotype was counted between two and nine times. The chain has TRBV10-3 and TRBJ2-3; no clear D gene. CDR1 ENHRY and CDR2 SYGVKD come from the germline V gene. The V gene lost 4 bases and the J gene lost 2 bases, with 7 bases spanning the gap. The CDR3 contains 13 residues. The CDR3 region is CAISGRTTDTQYF. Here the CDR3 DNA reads TGTGCCATCAGTGGTAGGACCACAGATACGCAGTATTTT.

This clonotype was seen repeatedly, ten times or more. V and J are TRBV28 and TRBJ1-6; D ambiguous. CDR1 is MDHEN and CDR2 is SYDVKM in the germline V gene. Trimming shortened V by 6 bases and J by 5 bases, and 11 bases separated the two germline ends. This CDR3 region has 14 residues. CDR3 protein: CASSPWSDNSPLHF. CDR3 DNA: TGTGCCAGCAGCCCCTGGTCCGATAATTCACCCCTCCACTTT.

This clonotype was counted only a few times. In DNA form, the CDR3 reads TGTGCCAGCAGCACCCAGACAGGGTACCGGGAGCTGTTTTTT. Its protein product is CASSTQTGYRELFF. V usage is TRBV7-2 and J usage is TRBJ2-2, with 7 bases aligning to TRBD1. The CDR3 consists of 14 residues. The ends lost 5 bases at V and 9 bases at J; junction bases unmatched: 9. CDR1 is SGHTA and CDR2 is FQGNSA in the germline V gene.

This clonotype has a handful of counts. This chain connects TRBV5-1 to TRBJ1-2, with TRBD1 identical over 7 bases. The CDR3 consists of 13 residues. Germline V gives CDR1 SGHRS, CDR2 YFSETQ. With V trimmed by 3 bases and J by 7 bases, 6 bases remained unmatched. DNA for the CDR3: TGCGCCAGCAGCTCGACAGGGTTGGGTGGCTACACCTTC. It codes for CASSSTGLGGYTF.

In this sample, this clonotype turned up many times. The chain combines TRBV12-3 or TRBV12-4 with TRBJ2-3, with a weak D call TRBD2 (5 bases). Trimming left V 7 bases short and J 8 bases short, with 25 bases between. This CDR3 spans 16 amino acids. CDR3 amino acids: CASNRARGRISSTQYF. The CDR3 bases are TGTGCCAGCAATCGGGCCCGAGGGAGAATTTCAAGTACGCAGTATTTT.

The CDR3 bases are TGTGCCAGCAGTTTAAGCCCCCCTGGGTACAATGAGCAGTTCTTC. Encoded protein: CASSLSPPGYNEQFF. The chain combines TRBV12-3 or TRBV12-4 with TRBJ2-1; D ambiguous. This CDR3 spans 15 amino acids. Trimming removed 2 bases from V and 4 bases from J, with 12 bases in between.

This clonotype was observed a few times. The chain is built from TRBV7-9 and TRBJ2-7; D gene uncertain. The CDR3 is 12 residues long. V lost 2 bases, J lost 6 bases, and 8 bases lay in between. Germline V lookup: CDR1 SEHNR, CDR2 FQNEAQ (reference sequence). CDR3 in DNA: TGTGCCAGCAGCTTATGGGCTTCCGAGCAGTACTTC. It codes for CASSLWASEQYF.

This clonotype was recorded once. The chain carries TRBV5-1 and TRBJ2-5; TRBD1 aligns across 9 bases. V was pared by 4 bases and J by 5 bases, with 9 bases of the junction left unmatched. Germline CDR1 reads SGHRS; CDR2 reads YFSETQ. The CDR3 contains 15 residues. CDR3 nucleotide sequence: TGCGCCAGCAGCCAACAGGGGGCGTGGGGGGAGACCCAGTACTTC. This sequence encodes CASSQQGAWGETQYF.

The CDR3 nucleotides read TGTGCCAGCAGTGAACTCTCGGCAGGCCCCTCTGGGGCCAACGTCCTGACTTTC. It yields the protein CASSELSAGPSGANVLTF. This rearrangement joins TRBV2 to TRBJ2-6; D is unclear. Germline CDR1 is SNHLY and CDR2 is FYNNEI. CDR3 length: 18 amino acids. V lost 2 bases and J 0 bases, leaving 14 bases between the germline ends.

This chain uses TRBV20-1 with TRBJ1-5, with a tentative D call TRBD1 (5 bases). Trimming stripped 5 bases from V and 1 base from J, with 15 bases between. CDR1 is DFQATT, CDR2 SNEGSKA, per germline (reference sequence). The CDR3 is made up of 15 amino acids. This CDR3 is CSAVSGSGSNQPQHF. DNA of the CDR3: TGCAGTGCTGTTTCAGGGTCTGGGAGCAATCAGCCCCAGCATTTT.

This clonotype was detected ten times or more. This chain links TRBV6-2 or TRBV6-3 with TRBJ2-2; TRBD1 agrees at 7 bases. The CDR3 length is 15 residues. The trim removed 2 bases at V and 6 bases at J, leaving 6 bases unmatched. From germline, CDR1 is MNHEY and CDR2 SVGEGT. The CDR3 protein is CASSYRGLPPGELFF. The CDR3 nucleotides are TGTGCCAGCAGTTACAGGGGGCTCCCGCCCGGGGAGCTGTTTTTT.

The CDR3 spells CASTSSNQPQHF. CDR3 coding DNA: TGTGCCAGCACTTCCAGCAATCAGCCCCAGCATTTT. The chain employs TRBV7-2 and TRBJ1-5; D not resolved. The CDR3 sequence is 12 residues long. The germline V gene encodes CDR1 SGHTA and CDR2 FQGNSA. Trimming shortened V by 7 bases and J by 1 base, and 5 bases separated the two germline ends.

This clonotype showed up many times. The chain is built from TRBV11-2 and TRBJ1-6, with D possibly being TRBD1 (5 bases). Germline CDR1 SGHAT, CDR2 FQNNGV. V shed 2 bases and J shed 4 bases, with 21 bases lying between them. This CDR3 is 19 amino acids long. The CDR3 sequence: CASSLSRPAGRLYNSPLHF. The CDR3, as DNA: TGTGCCAGCAGCTTATCACGTCCCGCAGGGCGGCTTTATAATTCACCCCTCCACTTT.

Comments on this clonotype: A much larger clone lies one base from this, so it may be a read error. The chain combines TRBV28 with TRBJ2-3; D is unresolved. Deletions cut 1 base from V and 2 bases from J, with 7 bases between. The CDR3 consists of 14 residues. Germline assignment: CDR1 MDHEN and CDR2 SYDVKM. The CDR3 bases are TGTGCCAGCAGTTTATTCGGACCCACAGATACGCAGTATTTT. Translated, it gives CASSLFGPTDTQYF.

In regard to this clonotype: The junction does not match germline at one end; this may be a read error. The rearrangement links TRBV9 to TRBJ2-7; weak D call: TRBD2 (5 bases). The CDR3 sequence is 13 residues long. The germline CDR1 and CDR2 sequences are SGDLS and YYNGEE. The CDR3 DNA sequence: TGTCCCAGCAGCGTAGATGGAGGCTACGAGCAGTACTTC. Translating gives CPSSVDGGYEQYF. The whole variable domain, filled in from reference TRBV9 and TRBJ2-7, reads DSGVTQTPKHLITATGQRVTLRCSPRSGDLSVYWYQQSLDQGLQFLIQYYNGEERAKGNILERFSAQQFPDLHSELNLSSLELGDSALYFCPSSVDGGYEQYFGPGTRLTVT.

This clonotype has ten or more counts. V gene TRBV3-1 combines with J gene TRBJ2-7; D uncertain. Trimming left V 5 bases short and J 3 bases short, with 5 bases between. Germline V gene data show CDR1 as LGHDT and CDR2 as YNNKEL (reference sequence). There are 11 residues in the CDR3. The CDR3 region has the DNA TGTGCCAGCAGCTATCTCTACGAGCAGTACTTC. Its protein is CASSYLYEQYF.

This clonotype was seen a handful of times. As DNA, the CDR3 is TGCAGTGCTAGAGATCGTCGACTGGTGGCGGGAGGCTACGAGCAGTACTTC. This sequence encodes CSARDRRLVAGGYEQYF. The J gene is TRBJ2-7, the V gene TRBV20-1, with 8 nucleotides matching TRBD2. CDR3 length: 17 amino acids. The germline V gene encodes CDR1 DFQATT and CDR2 SNEGSKA (reference sequence). The V segment lost 0 bases and the J segment 3 bases; nucleotides outside the gene matches: 13.

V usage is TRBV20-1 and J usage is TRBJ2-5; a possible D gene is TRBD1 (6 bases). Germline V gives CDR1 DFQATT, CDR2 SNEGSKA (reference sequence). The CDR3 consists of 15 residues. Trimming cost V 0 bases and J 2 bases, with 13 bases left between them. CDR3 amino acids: CSARDGRQGQETQYF. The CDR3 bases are TGCAGTGCTAGAGATGGCCGGCAGGGGCAAGAGACCCAGTACTTC.

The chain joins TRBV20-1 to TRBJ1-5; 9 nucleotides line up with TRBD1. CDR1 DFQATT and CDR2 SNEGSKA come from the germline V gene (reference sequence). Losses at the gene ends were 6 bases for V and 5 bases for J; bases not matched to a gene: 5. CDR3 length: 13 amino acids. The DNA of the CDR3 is TGCAGTGCGGGACAGGGCCCCTATCAGCCCCAGCATTTT. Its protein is CSAGQGPYQPQHF.